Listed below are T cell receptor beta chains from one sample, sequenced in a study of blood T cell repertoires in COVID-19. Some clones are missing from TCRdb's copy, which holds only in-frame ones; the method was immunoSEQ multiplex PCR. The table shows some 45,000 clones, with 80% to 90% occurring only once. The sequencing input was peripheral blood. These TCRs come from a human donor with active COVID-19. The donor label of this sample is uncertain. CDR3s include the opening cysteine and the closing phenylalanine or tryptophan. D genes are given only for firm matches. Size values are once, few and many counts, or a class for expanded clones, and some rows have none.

TGTGCCAGCAGTGAACAACCGCGAAGCGGCACTGAAGCTTTCTTT CASSEQPRSGTEAFF TRBJ1-1 . TRBV6-1 .
TGTGCCAGCAGTGCCGGGGGAGCCTGGAATCAGCCCCAGCATTTT CASSAGGAWNQPQHF TRBJ1-5 once TRBV2 .
TGCGCCAGCAGCTTGGCCCGTAGGGGAACCGGGGAGCTGTTTTTT CASSLARRGTGELFF TRBJ2-2 . TRBV5-1 .
TGTGCCAGTAGTGTCGGGACTAGCGCCTACGAGCAGTACTTC CASSVGTSAYEQYF TRBJ2-7 . TRBV19 TRBD2
TGTGCCATGTCCCCTCTGACACCCGGAAACCTTCTCTCTGGAAACACCATATATTTT CAMSPLTPGNLLSGNTIYF TRBJ1-3 . TRBV10-3 .
TGTGCCAGCAGCCCAGGGGACAGGGGGCTTTGGGATGAGCAGTTCTTC CASSPGDRGLWDEQFF TRBJ2-1 . TRBV11-2 TRBD1
TGTGCCAGTAGTTCGACGGGGGAAGGCAATCAGCCCCAGCATTTT CASSSTGEGNQPQHF TRBJ1-5 . TRBV19 .
TGCGCCAGCAGCCAACAGGGGGTTGGCGGAGATACGCAGTATTTT CASSQQGVGGDTQYF TRBJ2-3 . TRBV4-3 TRBD1
TGCGCCAGCAGCTTGGATTTCAGAAACGAGCAGTACTTC CASSLDFRNEQYF TRBJ2-7 . TRBV5-1 .
TGCGCCAGCAGCACACAGGGTGGCGAGCAGTACTTC CASSTQGGEQYF TRBJ2-7 . TRBV5-1 .
TGTGCCAGCACACCCCGGGTTAAGACCACTGAAGCTTTCTTT CASTPRVKTTEAFF TRBJ1-1 . TRBV6-5 .
TGCGCCAGCAGCCAAACTGCTACAGGGACACGTAAGCTTTCTACTAATGAAAAACTGTTTTTT CASSQTATGTRKLSTNEKLFF TRBJ1-4 . TRBV4-1 .
TGTGCCAGCAGATCGGGGGGAAGCTCCTACGAGCAGTACTTC CASRSGGSSYEQYF TRBJ2-7 . TRBV2 TRBD2
TGTGCCAGCAGCGTTCGGGGGGAGGACACAGATACGCAGTATTTT CASSVRGEDTDTQYF TRBJ2-3 . TRBV9 TRBD2
TGTGCCAGCAGCCGGAGGCTAGGCACTGAAGCTTTCTTT CASSRRLGTEAFF TRBJ1-1 few TRBV6-5 .
TGTGCCAGCAGCTCCACCGGCGGGGGCTTTGAAAAACTGTTTTTT CASSSTGGGFEKLFF TRBJ1-4 . TRBV5-6 .
TGTGCTAGCAGCGCCACAGGGACCGGGGAGCTGTTTTTT CASSATGTGELFF TRBJ2-2 . TRBV7-7 .
TGTGCCAGCAGTCGGGTTGAGACCCAGTACTTC CASSRVETQYF TRBJ2-5 . TRBV2 .
TGCGCCAGCAGCGGTGGACAGCCATACAATGAGCAGTTCTTC CASSGGQPYNEQFF TRBJ2-1 . TRBV5-1 .
TGCAGCGTCCGACAGGGCCACACAGATACGCAGTATTTT CSVRQGHTDTQYF TRBJ2-3 . TRBV29-1 TRBD1
TGTGCCAGCAGTGCTAGCGGGGGGGCCAATGAGCAGTTCTTC CASSASGGANEQFF TRBJ2-1 . TRBV6-4 TRBD2
TGCAGCGTTGCCCGGGACAGCTTCTCTGGAAACACCATATATTTT CSVARDSFSGNTIYF TRBJ1-3 . TRBV29-1 TRBD1
TGTGCCACCAGTGATGGGGGAAAAGGACTAGCTGAGACCCAGTACTTC CATSDGGKGLAETQYF TRBJ2-5 . TRBV24-1 TRBD2
TGTGCCAGCAGCACCCCTCAGCGGGGGGTCCAAGAGACCCAGTACTTC CASSTPQRGVQETQYF TRBJ2-5 few TRBV7-9 TRBD2
TGTGCCAGCAGCCCCGCGGCAAGCCGGGACGAGCAGTACTTC CASSPAASRDEQYF TRBJ2-7 . TRBV7-9 .
TGCGCCAGCAGCCAAGGGAGGGCTAGGGGGGGGCGTTACAATGAGCAGTTCTTC CASSQGRARGGRYNEQFF TRBJ2-1 . TRBV4-1 .
TGTGCCAGCAGTTACTCTAGCGGGAGCTACAATGAGCAGTTCTTC CASSYSSGSYNEQFF TRBJ2-1 . TRBV6-5 TRBD2
TGTGCCAGCAGCTCTCTAAGGCTAGCGGGGGGCTCTCATGAGCAGTTCTTC CASSSLRLAGGSHEQFF TRBJ2-1 . TRBV7-9 TRBD2
TGTGCCAGCAGCGTTCTCAGCGGGAATATCAGAGATACGCAGTATTTT CASSVLSGNIRDTQYF TRBJ2-3 . TRBV9 TRBD2
TGCGCCAGCAGCCCGGGACAGCCTACACCAGATACGCAGTATTTT CASSPGQPTPDTQYF TRBJ2-3 . TRBV5-1 TRBD1
TGTGCCAGCAGCTTAGTTCCAGGGACTGAAGCTTTCTTT CASSLVPGTEAFF TRBJ1-1 . TRBV7-3 .
TGTGCCAGCAGCCCCTCGGGGGGGCCTCTCTCGAAGCAGTACTTC CASSPSGGPLSKQYF TRBJ2-7 . TRBV3-1/TRBV3-2 TRBD2
TGTGCCATCAGTGAGTCCAGCTACGAGCAGTACTTC CAISESSYEQYF TRBJ2-7 once TRBV10-3 .
TGCAGCGTTGAAGTAGCGGGGGGGTTTTATGATTACAATGAGCAGTTCTTC CSVEVAGGFYDYNEQFF TRBJ2-1 few TRBV29-1 TRBD2
TGTGCCAGCAGTCCGGCAGGGTACCCTCTCGGGGCCAACGTCCTGACTTTC CASSPAGYPLGANVLTF TRBJ2-6 . TRBV28 .
TGTGCCAGTAGTAACCACCTCCCCGGGACAGTAGTGGGTGAGCAGTTCTTC CASSNHLPGTVVGEQFF TRBJ2-1 . TRBV19 TRBD1
TGTGCCAGCAGCCAAGATTTGGGACACAAGAACACTGAAGCTTTCTTT CASSQDLGHKNTEAFF TRBJ1-1 . TRBV3-1/TRBV3-2 .
TGTGCCACCGGACAGGGATACAACTATGGCTACACCTTC CATGQGYNYGYTF TRBJ1-2 . TRBV15 TRBD1
TGCGCCAGCACTTGGCAGGGGCCCGACCAAAACACTGAAGCTTTCTTT CASTWQGPDQNTEAFF TRBJ1-1 . TRBV5-1 .
TGTGCCAGCAGCCAAGGGGACTGGAAAGAGACCCAGTACTTC CASSQGDWKETQYF TRBJ2-5 . TRBV14 .
TGTGCCAGCCAGGGGGACTTACAAGAGACCCAGTACTTC CASQGDLQETQYF TRBJ2-5 . TRBV6-5 .
TGTGCCAGCAGGGAAACAGGGGGCCGCCCTGAAGCTTTCTTT CASRETGGRPEAFF TRBJ1-1 . TRBV6-4 TRBD1
TGTGCCAGCAGTGATCTCGCCGTGACAGAGGACGATGAGCAGTACTTC CASSDLAVTEDDEQYF TRBJ2-7 . TRBV2 .